Following are 24 T cell receptor beta chains from one sample sequenced in a study of PD-L1 blockade in urothelial cancer. Clones were sequenced by immunoSEQ multiplex PCR, and TCRdb holds only the in-frame ones, with some missing. The profile covers approximately 20,000 clones, with approximately 90% appearing a single time and 11% taken by the ten largest. Time point in this sample: peripheral blood 6 weeks after treatment start. This specimen consisted of PBMCs, obtained around atezolizumab (anti-PD-L1) treatment. The receptor set was obtained from a woman aged 55 to 70 with urothelial cancer.

The chain carries TRBV5-4 and TRBJ1-1, with TRBD1 matching 10 bases. CDR1 SGHNT and CDR2 YYREEE come from the germline V gene (reference sequence). V dropped 6 bases and J dropped 0; count of bases not matched to a gene: 11. This CDR3 contains 17 residues. The CDR3 sequence is CASKSARDRGMNTEAFF. The CDR3 nucleotides are TGTGCCAGCAAATCGGCCCGGGACAGGGGTATGAACACTGAAGCTTTCTTT.

The CDR3 DNA follows: TGTGCCAGCAGCACGACAGCGTTACTCTCTGGAAACACCATATATTTT. This gives the protein CASSTTALLSGNTIYF. The chain recombines TRBV7-9 with TRBJ1-3; D is possibly TRBD1 (5 bases). This CDR3 is 16 amino acids long. In germline, CDR1 is SEHNR, CDR2 FQNEAQ (reference sequence). V dropped 5 bases and J dropped 0 bases, with 14 bases sitting between them.

This chain connects TRBV29-1 to TRBJ1-1; D possibly corresponds to TRBD1 (5 bases). Germline CDR1 is SQVTM and CDR2 is ANQGSEA. The length of the CDR3 is 13 residues. The V gene lost 7 bases and the J gene lost 5 bases, with 17 bases spanning the gap. In DNA form, the CDR3 reads TGCAGCGCTACACAGGAGTTGGGGACTGAAGCTTTCTTT. Translated: CSATQELGTEAFF.

V and J are TRBV4-3 and TRBJ2-3; 9 bases agree with TRBD1. This CDR3 region has 14 residues. Germline V CDR1 and CDR2: LGHNA, YSLEER. The V gene end was trimmed by 3 bases and the J gene end by 3 bases; junction bases not matched to a gene: 1. The CDR3 DNA reads as TGCGCCAGCAGCCAGGACAGGGGAACAGATACGCAGTATTTT. Its translation: CASSQDRGTDTQYF.

The chain joins TRBV15 to TRBJ2-3; D is possibly TRBD1 (6 bases). The CDR3 has 13 amino acids. V was pared by 3 bases and J by 4 bases, with 8 bases between. Germline loops: CDR1 LNHNV, CDR2 YYDKDF (reference sequence). CDR3 sequence: CATSRDRPDTQYF. Here the CDR3 DNA reads TGTGCCACCAGCAGGGACAGACCAGATACGCAGTATTTT.

This chain links TRBV19 with TRBJ1-2, with D maybe TRBD1 (6 bases). The CDR3 totals 14 residues. V was cut by 6 bases and J by 8 bases, with 19 bases left in between. CDR1 is LNHDA and CDR2 is SQIVND in the germline V gene (reference sequence). As DNA, the CDR3 is TGTGCCAGTAGAAGAGGTTCAGGGGTGAAAGGCTACACCTTC. Its translation is CASRRGSGVKGYTF.

The chain employs TRBV2 and TRBJ2-4, with TRBD1 matching 12 bases. This CDR3 has 17 amino acids. Germline loops: CDR1 SNHLY, CDR2 FYNNEI. Losses at the gene ends were 6 bases for V and 6 bases for J; bases not matched to a gene: 12. The CDR3 nucleotides are TGTGCCAGCAGCCAACCGGGACAGGGGGCTATTAGAAACATTCAGTACTTC. It translates to CASSQPGQGAIRNIQYF. The whole variable domain, remainder taken from reference TRBV2 and TRBJ2-4, is EPEVTQTPSHQVTQMGQEVILRCVPISNHLYFYWYRQILGQKVEFLVSFYNNEISEKSEIFDDQFSVERPDGSNFTLKIRSTKLEDSAMYFCASSQPGQGAIRNIQYFGAGTRLSVL.

The chain links TRBV10-1 to TRBJ2-5; 7 bases are a match to TRBD2. Germline V lookup: CDR1 WNHNN, CDR2 SYGVQD (reference sequence). This CDR3 is built from 13 residues. V trimming: 2 bases; J trimming: 3 bases; junction bases outside the gene matches: 0. The chain's CDR3 is CASSEAGEETQYF. The CDR3 nucleotides read TGCGCCAGCAGTGAGGCGGGGGAAGAGACCCAGTACTTC.

This chain connects TRBV28 to TRBJ2-1; 7 nucleotides line up with TRBD1. Per germline, CDR1 MDHEN and CDR2 SYDVKM. This CDR3 contains 15 residues. V dropped 6 bases and J dropped 4; count of bases not matched to a gene: 9. Here the CDR3 DNA reads TGTGCCAGCAGCCCCCGACAGGGATGGTACAATGAGCAGTTCTTC. Its translation: CASSPRQGWYNEQFF.

The rearrangement links TRBV5-4 to TRBJ1-1; TRBD1 agrees at 7 bases. Per germline, CDR1 SGHNT and CDR2 YYREEE (reference sequence). The trim removed 5 bases at V and 0 bases at J, leaving 4 bases unmatched. The CDR3 loop spans 14 amino acids. This CDR3 is CASRKGQMNTEAFF. The CDR3 DNA reads as TGTGCCAGCAGGAAGGGACAGATGAACACTGAAGCTTTCTTT. Full variable domain (rest looked up from reference TRBV5-4 and TRBJ1-1): ETGVTQSPTHLIKTRGQQVTLRCSSQSGHNTVSWYQQALGQGPQFIFQYYREEENGRGNFPPRFSGLQFPNYSSELNVNALELDDSALYLCASRKGQMNTEAFFGQGTRLTVV.

Here the CDR3 reads CASSEVAGGVRDTQYF. Here the CDR3 DNA reads TGTGCCAGCAGTGAAGTAGCGGGAGGGGTGAGAGATACGCAGTATTTT. This chain joins TRBV2 and TRBJ2-3; 11 bases are shared with TRBD2. This CDR3 spans 16 amino acids. Germline CDR1 is SNHLY and CDR2 is FYNNEI. V gave up 1 base and J gave up 5 bases; unmatched junction bases: 5.

V and J are TRBV4-3 and TRBJ1-3; a possible D gene is TRBD1 (5 bases). The CDR3 extends over 20 amino acids. The germline gives CDR1 LGHNA, CDR2 YSLEER. V was clipped by 5 bases and J by 1 base, with 27 bases between them. The DNA for the CDR3 is TGCGCCAGCAGCTGCCAAGAGGCGGACACGTGTAGAGTTTCTGGAAACACCATATATTTT. Translating gives CASSCQEADTCRVSGNTIYF.

The genes are TRBV5-1 and TRBJ2-7; no definite D call. CDR1 SGHRS and CDR2 YFSETQ come from the germline V gene. V was shortened by 4 bases and J by 2 bases, with 4 bases between the two germline ends. This CDR3 comprises 11 residues. CDR3 protein: CASSDTYEQYF. In DNA, the CDR3 is TGCGCCAGCAGCGACACCTACGAGCAGTACTTC. The full variable domain, in which reference TRBV5-1 and TRBJ2-7 provide the parts outside the CDR3, is KAGVTQTPRYLIKTRGQQVTLSCSPISGHRSVSWYQQTPGQGLQFLFEYFSETQRNKGNFPGRFSGRQFSNSRSEMNVSTLELGDSALYLCASSDTYEQYFGPGTRLTVT.

V and J are TRBV5-5 and TRBJ2-7; 13 bases align to TRBD2. CDR3 length: 18 amino acids. Per germline, CDR1 SGHKS and CDR2 YYEKEE (reference sequence). The V segment lost 2 bases and the J segment 2 bases; nucleotides outside the gene matches: 10. The CDR3 region has the DNA TGTGCCAGCAGCTTCCCAACTAGCGGGAGGGCAGGAGCCTACGAGCAGTACTTC. Translated, it gives CASSFPTSGRAGAYEQYF. The full variable domain, in which reference TRBV5-5 and TRBJ2-7 provide the parts outside the CDR3, is DAGVTQSPTHLIKTRGQQVTLRCSPISGHKSVSWYQQVLGQGPQFIFQYYEKEERGRGNFPDRFSARQFPNYSSELNVNALLLGDSALYLCASSFPTSGRAGAYEQYFGPGTRLTVT.

This clone has only one observation. The chain links TRBV7-3 to TRBJ2-1; no reliable D call. This CDR3 has 15 amino acids. Germline V gene lookup returns CDR1 SGHTA and CDR2 FQGTGA. Deletions cut 0 bases from V and 4 bases from J, with 10 bases between. In DNA, the CDR3 is TGTGCCAGCAGCTTAACGGGCTCACAGTACAATGAGCAGTTCTTC. This gives the protein CASSLTGSQYNEQFF. The full variable domain, with the rest looked up from reference TRBV7-3 and TRBJ2-1, is GAGVSQTPSNKVTEKGKYVELRCDPISGHTALYWYRQSLGQGPEFLIYFQGTGAADDSGLPNDRFFAVRPEGSVSTLKIQRTERGDSAVYLCASSLTGSQYNEQFFGPGTRLTVL.

This chain joins TRBV28 and TRBJ2-3; tentatively, D is TRBD1 (5 bases). The CDR3 has 13 residues. Germline-derived CDR1 and CDR2 are MDHEN and SYDVKM. Trimming left V 3 bases short and J 5 bases short, with 9 bases between. CDR3 in amino acids: CASSFVREDTQYF. CDR3 coding DNA: TGTGCCAGCAGTTTCGTCAGGGAAGATACGCAGTATTTT.

This sequence joins TRBV5-1 and TRBJ1-3; 8 nucleotides agree with TRBD1. Unmatched junction bases numbered 6, after V lost 5 bases and J lost 2 bases. CDR1 SGHRS and CDR2 YFSETQ come from the germline V gene. The CDR3 runs 15 residues. The CDR3 nucleotides are TGCGCCAGCAGGTTGACAGGGGTTGCTGGAAACACCATATATTTT. Amino acid sequence: CASRLTGVAGNTIYF.

This chain connects TRBV5-1 to TRBJ1-1; perhaps TRBD1 as D (5 bases). This CDR3 is built from 15 residues. Germline CDR1 SGHRS, CDR2 YFSETQ. The ends were cut back, 0 bases at V and 3 bases at J, with 12 bases in the middle. The CDR3, as DNA: TGCGCCAGCAGCTTGGGGCAGGGAGGGGACACTGAAGCTTTCTTT. The encoded protein is CASSLGQGGDTEAFF.

This chain links TRBV9 with TRBJ2-5, with TRBD1 as a possible D gene (5 bases). Deletions cut 0 bases from V and 1 base from J, with 7 bases between. Per germline, CDR1 SGDLS and CDR2 YYNGEE. This CDR3 region has 14 residues. The CDR3 protein is CASSVEGVQETQYF. The DNA for the CDR3 is TGTGCCAGCAGCGTAGAAGGGGTCCAAGAGACCCAGTACTTC.

The chain is built from TRBV19 and TRBJ1-3; 10 nucleotides agree with TRBD1. The V gene's germline CDR1 is LNHDA and CDR2 SQIVND (reference sequence). The CDR3 length is 16 residues. The J segment lost 3 bases and the V segment lost 6 bases, leaving 8 bases of the junction unmatched. The CDR3 spells CASRPKTGGFGNTIYF. The CDR3 DNA reads as TGTGCCAGTAGACCAAAGACAGGGGGCTTTGGAAACACCATATATTTT.

This rearrangement joins TRBV6-5 to TRBJ1-5, with 11 bases lining up with TRBD1. Germline CDR1 and CDR2: MNHEY and SVGAGI. V trimming: 5 bases; J trimming: 7 bases; junction bases outside the gene matches: 4. The CDR3 runs 14 residues. Here the CDR3 reads CASSPGQGAQPQHF. CDR3 in DNA: TGTGCCAGCAGTCCCGGACAGGGGGCCCAGCCCCAGCATTTT.

CDR3 residues: CSVESRFRNTEAFF. CDR3 nucleotides: TGCAGCGTTGAATCTCGTTTCAGAAACACTGAAGCTTTCTTT. This sequence joins TRBV29-1 and TRBJ1-1; D remains ambiguous. Trimming took 2 bases from V and 2 from J, leaving 12 bases between them. Germline V CDR1 and CDR2: SQVTM, ANQGSEA. The CDR3 loop spans 14 amino acids.

The gene calls are TRBV19 and TRBJ1-5; 8 bases align to TRBD1. Germline V gives CDR1 LNHDA, CDR2 SQIVND (reference sequence). The CDR3 is 16 residues long. V shed 6 bases and J 2 bases; nucleotides not matched to a gene: 9. CDR3 bases: TGTGCCAGTAGGCCGCGTGGACAGGGCGGCAATCAGCCCCAGCATTTT. This sequence encodes CASRPRGQGGNQPQHF.

This clone is medium-sized in the sample. The chain carries TRBV5-1 and TRBJ1-2, with TRBD1 as a possible D gene (5 bases). Trimming left V 4 bases short and J 2 bases short, with 15 bases between. The germline V gene encodes CDR1 SGHRS and CDR2 YFSETQ. The CDR3 covers 15 residues. The CDR3 is CASSLGRGANYGYTF. The CDR3 bases are TGCGCCAGCAGCCTTGGGAGGGGAGCCAACTATGGCTACACCTTC.